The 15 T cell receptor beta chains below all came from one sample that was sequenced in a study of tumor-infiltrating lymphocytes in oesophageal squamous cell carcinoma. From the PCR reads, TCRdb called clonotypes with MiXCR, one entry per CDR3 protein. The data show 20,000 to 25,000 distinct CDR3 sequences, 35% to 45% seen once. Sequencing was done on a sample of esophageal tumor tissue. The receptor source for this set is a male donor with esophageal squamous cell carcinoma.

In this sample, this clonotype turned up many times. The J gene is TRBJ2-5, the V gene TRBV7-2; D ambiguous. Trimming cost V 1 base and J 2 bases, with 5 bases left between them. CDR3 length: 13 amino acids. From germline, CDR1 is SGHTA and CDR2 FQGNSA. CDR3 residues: CASSLVLQETQYF. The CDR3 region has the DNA TGTGCCAGCAGCTTAGTCTTACAAGAGACCCAGTACTTC.

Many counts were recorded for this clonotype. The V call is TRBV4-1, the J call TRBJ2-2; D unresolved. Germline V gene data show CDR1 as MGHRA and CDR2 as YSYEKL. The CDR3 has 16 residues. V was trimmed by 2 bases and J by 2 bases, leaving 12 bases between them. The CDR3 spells CASSQRATGNTGELFF. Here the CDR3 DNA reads TGCGCCAGCAGCCAAAGGGCCACTGGTAACACCGGGGAGCTGTTTTTT.

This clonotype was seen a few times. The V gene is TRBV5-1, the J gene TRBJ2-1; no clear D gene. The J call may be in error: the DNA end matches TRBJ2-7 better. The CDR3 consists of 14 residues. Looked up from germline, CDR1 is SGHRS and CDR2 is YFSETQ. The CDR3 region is CASSLKVSSYEQYF. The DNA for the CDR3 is TGCGCCAGCAGCTTGAAGGTCTCATCCTACGAGCAGTACTTC.

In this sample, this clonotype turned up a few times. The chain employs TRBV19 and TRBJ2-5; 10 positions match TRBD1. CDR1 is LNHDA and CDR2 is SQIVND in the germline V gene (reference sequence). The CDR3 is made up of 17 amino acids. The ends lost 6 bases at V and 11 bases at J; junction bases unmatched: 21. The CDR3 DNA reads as TGTGCCAGTAGAGGACAGGGGGTATTTGGGTACTACAATGAGCAGTACTTC. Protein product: CASRGQGVFGYYNEQYF.

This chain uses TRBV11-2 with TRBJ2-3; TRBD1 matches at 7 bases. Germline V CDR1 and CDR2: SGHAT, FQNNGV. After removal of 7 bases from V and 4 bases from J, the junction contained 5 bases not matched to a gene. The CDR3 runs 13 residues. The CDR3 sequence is CASNHRGADTQYF. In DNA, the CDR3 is TGTGCCAGCAACCACAGGGGTGCAGATACGCAGTATTTT.

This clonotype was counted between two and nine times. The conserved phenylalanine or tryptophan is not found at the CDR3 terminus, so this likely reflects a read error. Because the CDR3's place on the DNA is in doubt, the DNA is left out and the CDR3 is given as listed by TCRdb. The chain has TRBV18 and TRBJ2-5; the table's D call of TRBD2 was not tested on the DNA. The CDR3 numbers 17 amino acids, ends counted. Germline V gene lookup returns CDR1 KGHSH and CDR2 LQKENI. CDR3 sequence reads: CASSPTREYGYGYTFGS.

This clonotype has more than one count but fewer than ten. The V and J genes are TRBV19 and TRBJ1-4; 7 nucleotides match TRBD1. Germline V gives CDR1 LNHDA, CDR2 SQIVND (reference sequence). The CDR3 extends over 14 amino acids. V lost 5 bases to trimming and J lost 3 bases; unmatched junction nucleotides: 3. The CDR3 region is CASSPGGSNEKLFF. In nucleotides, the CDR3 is TGTGCCAGTAGTCCAGGGGGTTCTAATGAAAAACTGTTTTTT.

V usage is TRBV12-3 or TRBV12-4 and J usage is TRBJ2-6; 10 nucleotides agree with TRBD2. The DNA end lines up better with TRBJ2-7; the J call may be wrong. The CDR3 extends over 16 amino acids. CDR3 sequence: CASITPGTSVRGEQYF. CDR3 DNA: TGTGCCAGCATCACTCCCGGGACTAGCGTGAGAGGAGAGCAGTACTTC.

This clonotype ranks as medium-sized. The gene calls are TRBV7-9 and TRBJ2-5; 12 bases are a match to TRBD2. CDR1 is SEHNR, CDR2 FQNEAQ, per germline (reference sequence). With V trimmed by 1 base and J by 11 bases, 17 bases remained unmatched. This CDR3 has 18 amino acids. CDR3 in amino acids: CASSLGWLAGGHRHEQYF. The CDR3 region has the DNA TGTGCCAGCAGCTTAGGGTGGCTAGCGGGAGGGCACAGGCATGAGCAGTACTTC. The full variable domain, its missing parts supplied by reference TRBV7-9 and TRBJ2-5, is DTGVSQNPRHKITKRGQNVTFRCDPISEHNRLYWYRQTLGQGPEFLTYFQNEAQLEKSRLLSDRFSAERPKGSFSTLEIQRTEQGDSAMYLCASSLGWLAGGHRHEQYFGPGTRLLVL.

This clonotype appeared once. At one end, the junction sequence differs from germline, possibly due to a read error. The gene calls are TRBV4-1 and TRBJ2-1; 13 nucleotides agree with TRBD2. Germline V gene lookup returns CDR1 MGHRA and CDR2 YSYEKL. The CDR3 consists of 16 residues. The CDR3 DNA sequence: TGTGCCAGCAGCCAAGGGACTAGCGGGACCTACAATGAGCAGTTCTTC. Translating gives CASSQGTSGTYNEQFF.

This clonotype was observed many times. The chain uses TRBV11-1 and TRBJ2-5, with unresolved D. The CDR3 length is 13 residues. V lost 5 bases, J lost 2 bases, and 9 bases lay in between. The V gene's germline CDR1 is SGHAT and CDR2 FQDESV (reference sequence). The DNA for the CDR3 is TGTGCCAGCAGCGTAGGATTTCAAGAGACCCAGTACTTC. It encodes CASSVGFQETQYF.

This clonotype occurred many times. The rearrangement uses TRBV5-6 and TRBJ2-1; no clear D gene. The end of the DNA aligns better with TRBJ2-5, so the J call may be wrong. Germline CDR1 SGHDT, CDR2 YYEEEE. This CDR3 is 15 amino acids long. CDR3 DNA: TGTGCCAGCAGCATGAATTGGGCAGAAATGGGGACCCAGTACTTC. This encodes CASSMNWAEMGTQYF.

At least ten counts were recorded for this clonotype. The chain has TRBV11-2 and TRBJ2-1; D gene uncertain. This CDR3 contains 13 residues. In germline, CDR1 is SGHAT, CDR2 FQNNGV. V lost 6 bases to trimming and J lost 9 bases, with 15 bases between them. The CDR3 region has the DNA TGTGCCAGCAGTCTACTTGGCTTGGGTGAGCAGTTCTTC. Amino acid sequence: CASSLLGLGEQFF. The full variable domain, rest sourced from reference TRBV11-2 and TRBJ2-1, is EAGVAQSPRYKIIEKRQSVAFWCNPISGHATLYWYQQILGQGPKLLIQFQNNGVVDDSQLPKDRFSAERLKGVDSTLKIQPAKLEDSAVYLCASSLLGLGEQFFGPGTRLTVL.

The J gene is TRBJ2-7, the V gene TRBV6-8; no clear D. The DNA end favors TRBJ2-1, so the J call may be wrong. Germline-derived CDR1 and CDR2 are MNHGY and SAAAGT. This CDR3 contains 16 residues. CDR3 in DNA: TGTGCCAGCAGTCCCTTAGGGATAGTCTCGAACAATGAGCAGTTCTTC. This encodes CASSPLGIVSNNEQFF.

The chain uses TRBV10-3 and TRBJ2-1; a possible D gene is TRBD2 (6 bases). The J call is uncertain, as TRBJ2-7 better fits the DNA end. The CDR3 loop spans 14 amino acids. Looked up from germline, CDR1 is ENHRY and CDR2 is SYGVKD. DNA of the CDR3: TGTGCCATCACGCCCGGGGGTCGCTCCTACGAGCAGTACTTC. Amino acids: CAITPGGRSYEQYF.